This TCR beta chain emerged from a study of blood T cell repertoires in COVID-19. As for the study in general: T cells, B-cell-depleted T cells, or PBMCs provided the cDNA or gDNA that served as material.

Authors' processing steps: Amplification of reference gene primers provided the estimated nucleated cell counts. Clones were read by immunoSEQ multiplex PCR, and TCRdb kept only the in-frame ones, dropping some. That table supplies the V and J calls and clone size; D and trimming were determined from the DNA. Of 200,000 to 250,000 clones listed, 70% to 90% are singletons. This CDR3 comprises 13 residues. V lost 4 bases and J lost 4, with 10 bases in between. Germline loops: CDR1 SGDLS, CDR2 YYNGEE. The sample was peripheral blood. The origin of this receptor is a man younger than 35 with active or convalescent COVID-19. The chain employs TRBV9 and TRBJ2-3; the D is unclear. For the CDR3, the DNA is TGTGCCAGCAGCCCGAGTCTTGCAGATACGCAGTATTTT. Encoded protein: CASSPSLADTQYF.